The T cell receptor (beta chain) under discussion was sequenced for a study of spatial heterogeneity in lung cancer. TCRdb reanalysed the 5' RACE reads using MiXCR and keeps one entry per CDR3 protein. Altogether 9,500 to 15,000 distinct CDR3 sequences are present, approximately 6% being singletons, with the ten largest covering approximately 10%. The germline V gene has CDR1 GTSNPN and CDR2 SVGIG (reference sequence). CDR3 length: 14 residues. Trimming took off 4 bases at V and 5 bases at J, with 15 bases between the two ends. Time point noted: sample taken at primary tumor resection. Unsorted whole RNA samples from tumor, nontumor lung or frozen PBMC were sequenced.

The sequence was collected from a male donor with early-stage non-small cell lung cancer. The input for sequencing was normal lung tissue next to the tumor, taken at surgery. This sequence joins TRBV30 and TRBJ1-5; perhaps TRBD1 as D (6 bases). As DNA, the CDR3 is TGTGCCTGGAACCAGGGGTTAGGTGATCAGCCCCAGCATTTT. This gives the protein CAWNQGLGDQPQHF.